What follows is one T cell receptor beta chain and its context. Clones were read by immunoSEQ multiplex PCR, and TCRdb kept only the in-frame ones, dropping some. Of fewer than 200,000 clones in the sample, about 85% were seen once. The entry originates in a study of blood T cell repertoires in COVID-19. V lost 2 bases, J lost 1 base, and 1 base stayed unmatched. The germline V gene has CDR1 MGHDK and CDR2 SYGVNS. This CDR3 is built from 14 residues. The sample was peripheral blood. The TCR was taken from a man aged 35 to 55 with acute or convalescent COVID-19. The chain combines TRBV25-1 with TRBJ2-5, with 7 positions matching TRBD2. The CDR3 spells CASSEPGGQETQYF. The CDR3 nucleotides are TGTGCCAGCAGTGAACCGGGGGGCCAAGAGACCCAGTACTTC. The full variable domain, its missing parts supplied by reference TRBV25-1 and TRBJ2-5, is EADIYQTPRYLVIGTGKKITLECSQTMGHDKMYWYQQDPGMELHLIHYSYGVNSTEKGDLSSESTVSRIRTEHFPLTLESARPSHTSQYLCASSEPGGQETQYFGPGTRLLVL.